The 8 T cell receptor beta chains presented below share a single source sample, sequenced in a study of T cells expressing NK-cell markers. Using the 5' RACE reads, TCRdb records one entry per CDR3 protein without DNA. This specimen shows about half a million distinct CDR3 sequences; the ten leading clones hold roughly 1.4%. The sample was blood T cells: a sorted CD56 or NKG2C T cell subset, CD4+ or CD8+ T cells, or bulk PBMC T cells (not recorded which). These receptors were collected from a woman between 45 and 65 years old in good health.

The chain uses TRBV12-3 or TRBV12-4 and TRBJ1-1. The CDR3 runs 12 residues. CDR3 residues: CASTLRATEAFF.

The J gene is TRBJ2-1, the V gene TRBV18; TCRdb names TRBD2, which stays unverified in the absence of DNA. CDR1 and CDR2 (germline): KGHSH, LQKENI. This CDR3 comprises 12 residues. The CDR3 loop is CASSRGSNEQFF.

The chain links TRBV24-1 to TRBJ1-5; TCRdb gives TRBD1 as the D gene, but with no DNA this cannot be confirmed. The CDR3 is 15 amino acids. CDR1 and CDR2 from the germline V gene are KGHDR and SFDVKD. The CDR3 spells CATSAPTGGNQPQHF.

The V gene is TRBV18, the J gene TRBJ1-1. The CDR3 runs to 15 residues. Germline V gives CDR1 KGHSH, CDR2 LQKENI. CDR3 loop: CASSTKPNRATEAFF.

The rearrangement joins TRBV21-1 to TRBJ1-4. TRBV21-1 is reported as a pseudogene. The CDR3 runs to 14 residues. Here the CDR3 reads CARPFGSSAEKLFF.

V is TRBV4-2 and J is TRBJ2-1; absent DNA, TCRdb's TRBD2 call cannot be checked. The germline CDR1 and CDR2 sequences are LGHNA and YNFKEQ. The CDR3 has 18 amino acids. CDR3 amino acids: CASSQDLRLAGSYNEQFF.

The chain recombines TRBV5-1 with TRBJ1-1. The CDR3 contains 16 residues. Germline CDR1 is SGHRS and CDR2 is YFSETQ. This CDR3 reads CASSLTQGSSFTEAFF.

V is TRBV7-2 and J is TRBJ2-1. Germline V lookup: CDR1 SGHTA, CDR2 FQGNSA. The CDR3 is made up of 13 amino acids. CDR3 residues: CASSTVNKAEQFF.